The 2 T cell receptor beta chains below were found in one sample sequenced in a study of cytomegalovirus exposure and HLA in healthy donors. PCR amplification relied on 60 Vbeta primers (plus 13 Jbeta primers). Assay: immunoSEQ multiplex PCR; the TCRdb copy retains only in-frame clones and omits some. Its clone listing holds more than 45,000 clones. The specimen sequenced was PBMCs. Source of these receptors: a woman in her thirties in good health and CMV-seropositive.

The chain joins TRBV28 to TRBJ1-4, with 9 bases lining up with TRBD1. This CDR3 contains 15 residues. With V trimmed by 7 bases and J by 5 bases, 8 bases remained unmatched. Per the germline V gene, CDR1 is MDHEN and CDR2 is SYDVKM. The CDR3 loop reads CASKLQGAENEKLFF. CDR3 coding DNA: TGTGCCAGCAAATTACAGGGGGCAGAGAATGAAAAACTGTTTTTT.

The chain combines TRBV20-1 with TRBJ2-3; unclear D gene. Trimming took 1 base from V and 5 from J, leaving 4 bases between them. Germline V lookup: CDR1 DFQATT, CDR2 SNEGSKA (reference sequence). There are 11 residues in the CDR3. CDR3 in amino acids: CSARARDTQYF. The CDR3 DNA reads TGCAGTGCTAGAGCTAGAGATACGCAGTATTTT.